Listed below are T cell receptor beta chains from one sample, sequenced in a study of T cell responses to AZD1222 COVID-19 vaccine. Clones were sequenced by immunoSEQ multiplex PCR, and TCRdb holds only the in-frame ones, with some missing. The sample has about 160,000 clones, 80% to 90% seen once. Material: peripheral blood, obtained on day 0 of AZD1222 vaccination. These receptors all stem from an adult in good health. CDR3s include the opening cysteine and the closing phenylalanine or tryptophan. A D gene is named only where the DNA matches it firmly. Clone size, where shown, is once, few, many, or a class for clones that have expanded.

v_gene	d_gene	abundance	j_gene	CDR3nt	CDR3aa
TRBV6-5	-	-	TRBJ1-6	TGTGCCAGCAGTTATATCAGGGCGGATTCACCCCTCCACTTT	CASSYIRADSPLHF
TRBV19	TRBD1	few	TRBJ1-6	TGTGCCAGTAGTCCCCGGGACAGGGGGCGCGAATTGTATTTGGGGATTGTTTCACCCCTCCACTTT	CASSPRDRGRELYLGIVSPLHF
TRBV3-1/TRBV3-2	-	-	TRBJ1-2	TGTGCCAGCAGCCAAGCGAGTCTCTCGGGCAGCCGGCCCTATGGCTACACCTTC	CASSQASLSGSRPYGYTF
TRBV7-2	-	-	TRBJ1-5	TGTGCCAGCAGCCAAAGGGCTGCTGGCAATCAGCCCCAGCATTTT	CASSQRAAGNQPQHF
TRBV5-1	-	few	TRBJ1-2	TGCGCCAGCAGCTTGCCCGGAGGAGGGGATCAAGACTATGGCTACACCTTC	CASSLPGGGDQDYGYTF
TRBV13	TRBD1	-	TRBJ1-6	TGTGCCAGCAGCTTTGGGCAGGGGGTCGGTTCACCCCTCCACTTT	CASSFGQGVGSPLHF
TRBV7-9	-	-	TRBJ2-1	TGTGCCAGCAGCTTAACACAGGGTCAGAATGAGCAGTTCTTC	CASSLTQGQNEQFF
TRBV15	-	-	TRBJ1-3	TGTGCCACCAGCAGAGGCCCAGGGGCGCCGGGAAACACCATATATTTT	CATSRGPGAPGNTIYF
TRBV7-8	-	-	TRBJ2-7	TGTGCCAGCAGCCCTGCTGGGGGCTACGAGCAGTACTTC	CASSPAGGYEQYF
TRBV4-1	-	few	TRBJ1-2	TGCGCCAGCAGCCAAGATTCGAGGGGGGACTATGGCTACACCTTC	CASSQDSRGDYGYTF
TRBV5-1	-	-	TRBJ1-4	TGCGCCAGCAGCTTGGATTCCGATCTCAGGGGCGAAAAACTGTTTTTT	CASSLDSDLRGEKLFF
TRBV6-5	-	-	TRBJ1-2	TGTGCCAGCAGTTACTCAGCAGGGCGTATTAATGGCTACACCTTC	CASSYSAGRINGYTF
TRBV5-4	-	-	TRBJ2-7	TGTGCCAGCAGCTTGGCTAGTGGCTACGAGCAGTACTTC	CASSLASGYEQYF
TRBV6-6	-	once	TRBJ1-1	TGTGCCAGCATTTCACAGGGACTGCGGACTGAAGCTTTCTTT	CASISQGLRTEAFF
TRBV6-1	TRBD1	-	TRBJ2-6	TGTGCCAGCAGTGACAGGGGGCGCATTTACGGGTCCGGGGCCAACGTCCTGACTTTC	CASSDRGRIYGSGANVLTF
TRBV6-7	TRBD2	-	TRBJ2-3	TGTGCCAGCAGTCGGGGACTAGCGGGGGGGAACACAGATACGCAGTATTTT	CASSRGLAGGNTDTQYF
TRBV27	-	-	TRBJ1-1	TGTGCCAGCACCTCAAGCAGAGGGGCGCGGACTGAAGCTTTCTTT	CASTSSRGARTEAFF
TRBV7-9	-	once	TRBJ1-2	TGTGCCAGCAGCTTAGACGGGAGTCACAGCACCCTATGGCGTACCTTC	CASSLDGSHSTLWRTF
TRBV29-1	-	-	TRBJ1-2	TGCAGCGTTGCACAGGGCCACTATGGCTACACCTTC	CSVAQGHYGYTF
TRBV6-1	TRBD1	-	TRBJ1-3	TGTGCCAGCAGTGAAGCGGGGACAGGGCCTGGAAACACCATATATTTT	CASSEAGTGPGNTIYF
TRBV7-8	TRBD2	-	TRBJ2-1	TGTGCCAGCAGCTTAGCGGCCGCTAGCGGGGGCAATGAGCAGTTCTTC	CASSLAAASGGNEQFF
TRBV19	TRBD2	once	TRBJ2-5	TGTGCCAGTAGCGGGTGGCGACTAGCGGGGGAAGAGACCCAGTACTTC	CASSGWRLAGEETQYF
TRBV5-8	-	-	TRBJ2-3	TGTGCCAGCAGCTTAAGGGGGGCTGGAGATACGCAGTATTTT	CASSLRGAGDTQYF
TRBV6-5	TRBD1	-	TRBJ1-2	TGTGCCAGCACCGGAGGGACAGCCAGACACTATGGCTACACCTTC	CASTGGTARHYGYTF
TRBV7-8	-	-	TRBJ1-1	TGTGCCAGCAGCTCCGGGGTCGGGCTTCGCACTGAAGCTTTCTTT	CASSSGVGLRTEAFF
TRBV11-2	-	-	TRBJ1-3	TGTGCCAGCAGCTTGTTGTTTACAGGGCGAAACACCATATATTTT	CASSLLFTGRNTIYF
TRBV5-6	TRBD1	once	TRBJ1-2	TGTGCCAGCACCCGGACAGGGAACAACTATGGCTACACCTTC	CASTRTGNNYGYTF
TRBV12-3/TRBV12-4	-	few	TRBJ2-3	TGTGCCAGCAGAACGGATGGGGATACGCAGTATTTT	CASRTDGDTQYF
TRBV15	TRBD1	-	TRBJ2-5	TGTGCCACCAGCAGCGGACAGGGACAAGAGACCCAGTACTTC	CATSSGQGQETQYF
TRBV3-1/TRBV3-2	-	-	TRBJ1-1	TGTGCCAGCAGCCAGCCAGGGGCGCGGACTGAAGCTTTCTTT	CASSQPGARTEAFF
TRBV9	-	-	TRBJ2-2	TGTGCCAGCAGCGCCGGGGGGCCCCAGACCGGGGAGCTGTTTTTT	CASSAGGPQTGELFF
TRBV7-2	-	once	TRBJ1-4	TGTGCCAGCAGTCCAGGAGCACGCACTAATGAAAAACTGTTTTTT	CASSPGARTNEKLFF
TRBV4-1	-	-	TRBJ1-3	TGCGCCAGCAGCCAAGTAGGCCCGGGAAACACCATATATTTT	CASSQVGPGNTIYF
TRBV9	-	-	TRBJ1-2	TGTGCCAGCAGCGCCGCGGGGGGGGACTATGGCTACACCTTC	CASSAAGGDYGYTF
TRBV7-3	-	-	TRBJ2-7	TGTGCCAGCAGCTTAGGCAGTCACTCCTACGAGCAGTACTTC	CASSLGSHSYEQYF
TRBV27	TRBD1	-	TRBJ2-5	TGTGCCAGCAGTTCGCGGACAGGGGGTTGGGAGACCCAGTACTTC	CASSSRTGGWETQYF
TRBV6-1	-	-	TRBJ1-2	TGTGCCAGCAGTGAACCCATGACAGATTCTAACTATGGCTACACCTTC	CASSEPMTDSNYGYTF
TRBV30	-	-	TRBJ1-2	TGTGCCTGGAGCAACCGAGGTGGGTATGGCTACACCTTC	CAWSNRGGYGYTF
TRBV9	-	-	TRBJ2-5	TGTGCCAGCAGCGTATACGAGGAGACCCAGTACTTC	CASSVYEETQYF
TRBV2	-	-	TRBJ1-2	TGTGCCAGCAGCGGGGATCATTCCTATGGCTACACCTTC	CASSGDHSYGYTF
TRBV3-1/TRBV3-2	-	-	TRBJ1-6	TGTGCCAGCAGCCAAGCTGGCAGCCTTTCTCTTAATTCACCCCTCCACTTT	CASSQAGSLSLNSPLHF
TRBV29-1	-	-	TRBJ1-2	TGCAGCGTTGAACAGGGTAATGGAGGCTACACCTTC	CSVEQGNGGYTF
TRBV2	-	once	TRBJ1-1	TGTGCCAGCAAAGACGGGAACACTGAAGCTTTCTTT	CASKDGNTEAFF
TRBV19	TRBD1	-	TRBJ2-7	TGTGCCAGTAGCAGGGACAGGCACAACGAGCAGTACTTC	CASSRDRHNEQYF
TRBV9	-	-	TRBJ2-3	TGTGCCAGCAGCACCCACACAGATACGCAGTATTTT	CASSTHTDTQYF
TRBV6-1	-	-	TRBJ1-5	TGTGCCAGCAGTGAAGATCTACAGCCCCAGCATTTT	CASSEDLQPQHF
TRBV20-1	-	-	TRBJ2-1	TGCAGTGCTAGTTCGGGGGATTACAATGAGCAGTTCTTC	CSASSGDYNEQFF
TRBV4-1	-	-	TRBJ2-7	TGCGCCAGCAGCCAAGATCCAGCCATGCCTCTGCGTCAGCAGTACTTC	CASSQDPAMPLRQQYF